This is a list of T cell receptor beta chains from one sample in a study of T-cell memory formation after mild COVID-19. TCRdb analysed the 5' RACE reads with MiXCR anew, one entry per CDR3 protein. The table lists more than 300,000 distinct CDR3 sequences, roughly 19% of them singletons. Sample: PBMCs or a T cell subset sorted from them (not recorded which). All receptors come from a man younger than 30 who had mild COVID-19 (a few samples of this study predate the infection). Cell type and time point are not known. Each CDR3 is given with its conserved first and last residue. The order of the fields is J gene, V gene, clone size, D gene, CDR3 length, CDR3 protein, CDR3 DNA. A D gene is named only where the DNA matches it firmly. The size entry is marked missing in some rows and otherwise reads once, few, many or a size class.

TRBJ2-3,TRBV9,NA,NA,15,CASSVAEGTANTQYF,TGTGCCAGCAGCGTAGCTGAGGGTACCGCCAATACGCAGTATTTT
TRBJ2-7,TRBV27,NA,TRBD1,14,CASSFTTGLYEQYF,TGTGCCAGCAGTTTCACGACAGGGCTCTACGAGCAGTACTTC
TRBJ1-5,TRBV20-1,NA,TRBD1,15,CSASSGQMGNQPQHF,TGCAGTGCTTCTTCGGGACAGATGGGAAATCAGCCCCAGCATTTT
TRBJ2-7,TRBV25-1,few,TRBD1,15,CASSDHGDRAYEQYF,TGTGCCAGCAGTGATCATGGGGACAGGGCCTACGAGCAGTACTTC
TRBJ1-2,TRBV12-3/TRBV12-4,once,NA,13,CASSFGGGGGYTF,TGTGCCAGCAGTTTCGGGGGAGGCGGTGGCTACACCTTC
TRBJ2-1,TRBV27,few,NA,13,CASSLWAYNEQFF,TGTGCCAGCAGTTTATGGGCCTACAATGAGCAGTTCTTC
TRBJ1-5,TRBV5-1,NA,TRBD1,15,CASSAGTGGNQPQHF,TGCGCCAGCAGCGCCGGGACAGGAGGCAATCAGCCCCAGCATTTT
TRBJ2-3,TRBV6-5,few,NA,13,CASSMGAKDTQYF,TGTGCCAGCAGTATGGGGGCGAAGGATACGCAGTATTTT
TRBJ2-3,TRBV20-1,NA,TRBD2,14,CSAYQLGGDDTQYF,TGCAGTGCCTACCAGTTGGGGGGGGACGATACGCAGTATTTT
TRBJ2-7,TRBV7-2,NA,TRBD2,15,CASSFSRLATYEQYF,TGTGCCAGCAGCTTCTCCCGACTAGCTACGTACGAGCAGTACTTC
TRBJ1-6,TRBV7-2,NA,TRBD1,14,CASSRQGSNSPLHF,TGTGCCAGCAGCCGACAGGGGAGTAATTCACCCCTCCACTTT
TRBJ2-3,TRBV20-1,NA,TRBD1,15,CSATVWDRGTDTQYF,TGCAGTGCTACTGTCTGGGACAGGGGTACAGATACGCAGTATTTT
TRBJ2-3,TRBV4-1,few,TRBD2,16,CASSQVDGGATDTQYF,TGCGCCAGCAGCCAAGTAGACGGGGGGGCTACAGATACGCAGTATTTT
TRBJ2-7,TRBV5-6,NA,NA,15,CASSFLDRSSYEQYF,TGTGCCAGCAGCTTCCTCGACAGAAGCAGCTACGAGCAGTACTTC
TRBJ2-7,TRBV7-9,NA,NA,12,CASSLAPYEQYF,TGTGCCAGCAGCTTAGCACCCTACGAGCAGTACTTC
TRBJ2-3,TRBV7-2,few,TRBD2,14,CASRPGRGADTQYF,TGTGCCAGCAGGCCCGGACGGGGGGCAGATACGCAGTATTTT
TRBJ1-2,TRBV7-9,NA,TRBD1,16,CDSSLGQGNVIYGYTF,TGTGACAGCAGCTTAGGACAGGGCAATGTCATCTATGGCTACACCTTC
TRBJ2-5,TRBV20-1,NA,TRBD1,13,CSASADRGETQYF,TGCAGTGCTAGTGCGGACAGGGGAGAGACCCAGTACTTC
TRBJ2-5,TRBV7-2,few,NA,14,CASSLGMPGETQYF,TGTGCCAGCAGCTTAGGGATGCCCGGGGAGACCCAGTACTTC
TRBJ2-3,TRBV11-2,NA,NA,15,CASSPGFGGRDTQYF,TGTGCCAGCAGCCCGGGGTTCGGGGGGCGCGATACGCAGTATTTT
TRBJ2-3,TRBV25-1,NA,TRBD1,14,CASSEGQGPDTQYF,TGTGCCAGCAGTGAGGGACAGGGCCCAGATACGCAGTATTTT
TRBJ1-6,TRBV25-1,few,NA,14,CASSKERPNSPLHF,TGTGCCAGCAGTAAGGAGCGGCCTAATTCACCCCTCCACTTT
TRBJ2-5,TRBV20-1,many,NA,13,CSAGASGAETQYF,TGCAGTGCGGGGGCTAGTGGGGCCGAGACCCAGTACTTC
TRBJ1-6,TRBV7-3,NA,NA,14,CASSPGTANSPLHF,TGTGCCAGCAGCCCCGGGACCGCCAATTCACCCCTCCACTTT
TRBJ1-1,TRBV12-3/TRBV12-4,NA,TRBD1,14,CASRPQGVPTEAFF,TGTGCCAGCAGACCACAGGGGGTCCCCACTGAAGCTTTCTTT
TRBJ2-7,TRBV5-1,NA,NA,12,CASAAGNYEQYF,TGCGCCAGCGCAGCAGGGAATTACGAGCAGTACTTC
TRBJ2-5,TRBV6-2/TRBV6-3,many,NA,12,CASSSAEETQYF,TGTGCCAGCAGTTCAGCAGAAGAGACCCAGTACTTC
TRBJ1-4,TRBV18,few,NA,14,CASSPRTVDEKLFF,TGTGCCAGCTCACCACGGACAGTTGATGAAAAACTGTTTTTT
TRBJ2-3,TRBV6-5,few,NA,14,CASFEAGTPDTQYF,TGTGCCAGCTTTGAGGCAGGGACACCAGATACGCAGTATTTT
TRBJ2-5,TRBV7-8,NA,NA,15,CASSFRDLKGPSQYF,TGTGCCAGCAGCTTCCGGGACCTAAAGGGCCCGAGCCAGTACTTC
TRBJ1-1,TRBV27,NA,NA,13,CASSLYLQDEAFF,TGTGCCAGCAGTTTATACCTACAAGATGAAGCTTTCTTT
TRBJ1-5,TRBV20-1,NA,NA,14,CSARDYQGDQPQHF,TGCAGTGCTAGAGATTACCAGGGAGATCAGCCCCAGCATTTT
TRBJ1-3,TRBV6-5,NA,NA,16,CASSYAGQHSGNTIYF,TGTGCCAGCAGTTACGCCGGACAGCACTCTGGAAACACCATATATTTT
TRBJ2-2,TRBV6-5,NA,NA,13,CASSYPSTGELFF,TGTGCCAGCAGTTACCCGAGCACCGGGGAGCTGTTTTTT
TRBJ2-5,TRBV5-1,NA,NA,13,CASQASPEETQYF,TGCGCCAGCCAGGCCTCCCCCGAAGAGACCCAGTACTTC
TRBJ1-1,TRBV30,NA,NA,14,CAWSKAGRTTEAFF,TGTGCCTGGAGTAAAGCGGGGAGGACGACTGAAGCTTTCTTT
TRBJ2-3,TRBV7-3,NA,TRBD1,15,CASSARDRVTDTQYF,TGTGCCAGCAGCGCCCGGGACAGGGTTACAGATACGCAGTATTTT
TRBJ2-4,TRBV7-9,few,TRBD1,15,CASSARTGDADIQYF,TGTGCCAGCAGCGCCCGGACAGGGGACGCTGACATTCAGTACTTC
TRBJ2-7,TRBV11-2,few,NA,13,CASSLVDPYEQYF,TGTGCCAGCAGCCTCGTGGATCCCTACGAGCAGTACTTC
TRBJ1-4,TRBV12-3/TRBV12-4,few,NA,15,CASSYQHTGQEELFF,TGTGCCAGCAGCTATCAGCATACAGGTCAGGAGGAACTGTTTTTT
TRBJ2-2,TRBV6-2/TRBV6-3,few,TRBD2,15,CASRRLRGNGRELFF,TGTGCCAGCAGGCGACTGCGGGGGAATGGTCGGGAGCTGTTTTTT
TRBJ2-3,TRBV7-8,NA,NA,14,CASSFLLDPDTQYF,TGTGCCAGCAGCTTTCTCCTTGACCCAGATACGCAGTATTTT
TRBJ2-3,TRBV4-1,NA,NA,13,CASSQDQGDTQYF,TGCGCCAGCAGCCAAGATCAAGGGGATACGCAGTATTTT
TRBJ1-1,TRBV20-1,few,NA,15,CSARDLNLGNTEAFF,TGCAGTGCTAGAGATCTAAATTTGGGGAACACTGAAGCTTTCTTT
TRBJ2-5,TRBV13,NA,TRBD1,16,CASSLRGSLYQETQYF,TGTGCCAGCAGCCTCAGGGGGTCCCTCTACCAAGAGACCCAGTACTTC
TRBJ2-3,TRBV7-9,few,NA,15,CASSSIPGAGDTQYF,TGTGCCAGCAGCTCGATCCCGGGCGCCGGGGATACGCAGTATTTT
TRBJ1-2,TRBV7-9,NA,NA,14,CASSLVRDPYGYTF,TGTGCCAGCAGCTTGGTACGGGACCCGTATGGCTACACCTTC
TRBJ2-5,TRBV6-5,NA,TRBD2,14,CASSPSGGRETQYF,TGTGCCAGCAGTCCATCGGGGGGGCGTGAGACCCAGTACTTC
TRBJ1-1,TRBV7-9,few,NA,15,CASSLGKTADTEAFF,TGTGCCAGCAGCTTGGGGAAAACGGCGGACACTGAAGCTTTCTTT
TRBJ1-1,TRBV4-1,once,NA,14,CASSQEIVATEAFF,TGCGCCAGCAGCCAAGAAATAGTAGCAACTGAAGCTTTCTTT
TRBJ2-6,TRBV4-3,NA,NA,15,CASSQGMPGANVLTF,TGCGCCAGCAGCCAAGGTATGCCTGGGGCCAACGTCCTGACTTTC
TRBJ2-6,TRBV20-1,few,NA,13,CSARWGRANVLTF,TGCAGTGCTAGGTGGGGGAGGGCCAACGTCCTGACTTTC
TRBJ2-3,TRBV18,NA,NA,13,CASSPEISDTQYF,TGTGCCAGCTCACCAGAGATTTCGGATACGCAGTATTTT